The sequence of this T cell receptor beta chain was determined in a study of blood T cell repertoires in COVID-19. Per the original methods: Nucleated cell counts were estimated from reference gene primer amplification. Using immunoSEQ multiplex PCR, the repertoire was profiled, and TCRdb retains in-frame clones only, with some absent. That table furnishes V, J and clone size, whereas the DNA furnished D and trimming. This sample has over 250,000 clones, with approximately 90% found just once. CDR1 is SGHVS and CDR2 is FQNEAQ in the germline V gene. This CDR3 has 14 amino acids. The ends were cut back, 1 base at V and 4 bases at J, with 11 bases in the middle.

The TCR originated in a woman in her 30s who had recovered from COVID-19. The chain combines TRBV7-8 with TRBJ2-7, with TRBD2 as a possible D gene (6 bases). The specimen sequenced was PBMCs or T cells enriched from blood (not recorded which). CDR3 sequence reads: CASSLGRGPYEQYF. As DNA, the CDR3 is TGTGCCAGCAGCTTAGGGCGGGGACCGTACGAGCAGTACTTC.